This passage covers 27 T cell receptor beta chains from one sample sequenced in a study of blood T cells in healthy people across ages. The use of a sample-barcoded 5' primer and a J-beta primer mix characterized a second PCR of roughly 7 to 12 cycles. From the 5' RACE reads, TCRdb called clonotypes with MiXCR, one entry per CDR3 protein. The table has about 640,000 distinct CDR3 sequences, around three fifths seen once; the top ten hold over 35%. Sequencing was performed on blood. The source is a man in his fifties or sixties in good health.

V and J are TRBV5-1 and TRBJ1-1; D not certain. This CDR3 region has 12 residues. Trimming removed 5 bases at V and 4 bases at J, with 9 bases between. Germline CDR1 SGHRS, CDR2 YFSETQ. Written as DNA, the CDR3 is TGCGCCAGCAGTGTCGACGCCACTGAAGCTTTCTTT. Protein: CASSVDATEAFF.

The chain combines TRBV6-6 with TRBJ1-2; no reliable D call. Germline CDR1 is MNHNY and CDR2 is SVGAGI (reference sequence). V was cut by 3 bases and J by 8 bases, with 7 bases left in between. CDR3 length: 11 amino acids. The CDR3 is CASSYQDGYTF. In nucleotides, the CDR3 is TGTGCCAGCAGTTATCAAGACGGCTACACCTTC.

The V call is TRBV3-1, the J call TRBJ1-2; a weak D match, TRBD1 (5 bases). This CDR3 contains 16 residues. CDR1 and CDR2 from the germline V gene are LGHDT and YNNKEL (reference sequence). V dropped 0 bases and J dropped 2 bases, with 13 bases sitting between them. In nucleotides, the CDR3 is TGTGCCAGCAGCCAAGAAACAGGAATTATAAACTATGGCTACACCTTC. This encodes CASSQETGIINYGYTF. The full variable domain, rest sourced from reference TRBV3-1 and TRBJ1-2, is DTAVSQTPKYLVTQMGNDKSIKCEQNLGHDTMYWYKQDSKKFLKIMFSYNNKELIINETVPNRFSPKSPDKAHLNLHINSLELGDSAVYFCASSQETGIINYGYTFGSGTRLTVV.

V is TRBV12-3 or TRBV12-4 and J is TRBJ2-3; 8 bases fit TRBD1. With V trimmed by 5 bases and J by 0 bases, 7 bases remained unmatched. The CDR3 is 16 amino acids. CDR3 nucleotides: TGTGCCAGCAGTCCAGGGGACAGGACTAGCACAGATACGCAGTATTTT. It specifies CASSPGDRTSTDTQYF.

The gene calls are TRBV7-2 and TRBJ2-5, with D uncertain. This CDR3 comprises 14 residues. The ends were cut back, 1 base at V and 5 bases at J, with 11 bases in the middle. Per the germline V gene, CDR1 is SGHTA and CDR2 is FQGNSA. The CDR3 DNA sequence: TGTGCCAGCAGCTTAGAGGCAGGAAGGGAGACCCAGTACTTC. As protein: CASSLEAGRETQYF.

This clonotype was seen only once. The chain employs TRBV11-2 and TRBJ2-1; 9 bases match TRBD2. CDR3 length equals 14 residues. V trimming: 7 bases; J trimming: 2 bases; junction bases outside the gene matches: 3. Germline-derived CDR1 and CDR2 are SGHAT and FQNNGV. The CDR3 here is CASTIAGAYNEQFF. CDR3 DNA sequence: TGTGCCAGCACAATAGCGGGGGCCTACAATGAGCAGTTCTTC.

V gene TRBV7-8 combines with J gene TRBJ1-2; 8 bases are shared with TRBD1. Per the germline V gene, CDR1 is SGHVS and CDR2 is FQNEAQ. There are 13 residues in the CDR3. With V trimmed by 5 bases and J by 8 bases, 7 bases remained unmatched. For the CDR3, the DNA is TGTGCCAGCAGCGCAGACAGGGGAGTCGGCTACACCTTC. Translating gives CASSADRGVGYTF. The whole variable domain, remainder taken from reference TRBV7-8 and TRBJ1-2, is GAGVSQSPRYKVAKRGQDVALRCDPISGHVSLFWYQQALGQGPEFLTYFQNEAQLDKSGLPSDRFFAERPEGSVSTLKIQRTQQEDSAVYLCASSADRGVGYTFGSGTRLTVV.

The gene calls are TRBV5-1 and TRBJ1-2; 9 positions agree with TRBD1. V lost 7 bases and J lost 4; bases outside the gene matches: 17. CDR1 SGHRS and CDR2 YFSETQ come from the germline V gene. The CDR3 runs 17 residues. CDR3 amino acids: CASGSTGTGTAAYGYTF. CDR3 coding DNA: TGCGCCAGCGGCTCTACCGGGACAGGGACCGCCGCCTATGGCTACACCTTC. The full variable domain, in which reference TRBV5-1 and TRBJ1-2 provide the parts outside the CDR3, is KAGVTQTPRYLIKTRGQQVTLSCSPISGHRSVSWYQQTPGQGLQFLFEYFSETQRNKGNFPGRFSGRQFSNSRSEMNVSTLELGDSALYLCASGSTGTGTAAYGYTFGSGTRLTVV.

The chain links TRBV5-1 to TRBJ1-1, with 10 bases matching TRBD1. Losses at the gene ends were 3 bases for V and 4 bases for J; bases not matched to a gene: 3. Germline CDR1 SGHRS, CDR2 YFSETQ. The CDR3 loop spans 14 amino acids. CDR3 nucleotide sequence: TGCGCCAGCAGCTCAGACAGGGGGCTCACTGAAGCTTTCTTT. Translated: CASSSDRGLTEAFF.

The chain is built from TRBV7-8 and TRBJ2-3, with TRBD2 as a possible D gene (7 bases). The germline V and J ends were trimmed by 1 base and 5 bases, with 13 bases remaining between them. The CDR3 is 15 residues long. CDR1 SGHVS and CDR2 FQNEAQ come from the germline V gene. As DNA, the CDR3 is TGTGCCAGCAGCTTAGGGGGGGGGGGCAGAGATACGCAGTATTTT. Its protein is CASSLGGGGRDTQYF.

The CDR3 DNA reads TGTGCCAGCAGCTTAGTTGGTAGCGCCTACGAGCAGTACTTC. This encodes CASSLVGSAYEQYF. The chain is built from TRBV7-9 and TRBJ2-7, with D tentatively TRBD2 (5 bases). This CDR3 region has 14 residues. CDR1 SEHNR and CDR2 FQNEAQ come from the germline V gene (reference sequence). V lost 1 base and J lost 2, with 9 bases in between.

There are a few counts of this clonotype. This sequence joins TRBV27 and TRBJ1-2; 12 positions match TRBD1. CDR1 is MNHEY, CDR2 SMNVEV, per germline (reference sequence). V lost 6 bases and J lost 6; bases outside the gene matches: 5. This CDR3 spans 14 amino acids. The CDR3 nucleotides read TGTGCCAGCAGGGGGACAGGGGGCGAAGATGGCTACACCTTC. This gives the protein CASRGTGGEDGYTF.

The chain recombines TRBV5-1 with TRBJ2-5; D is ambiguous. V lost 0 bases and J lost 0, with 9 bases in between. Germline loops: CDR1 SGHRS, CDR2 YFSETQ. The CDR3 spans 15 residues. The CDR3 reads CASSLAVQNQETQYF. Written as DNA, the CDR3 is TGCGCCAGCAGCTTGGCCGTCCAGAACCAAGAGACCCAGTACTTC. Full variable domain (missing parts from reference TRBV5-1 and TRBJ2-5): KAGVTQTPRYLIKTRGQQVTLSCSPISGHRSVSWYQQTPGQGLQFLFEYFSETQRNKGNFPGRFSGRQFSNSRSEMNVSTLELGDSALYLCASSLAVQNQETQYFGPGTRLLVL.

The V and J genes are TRBV4-1 and TRBJ2-1, with 11 nucleotides matching TRBD1. V lost 5 bases and J lost 5; bases outside the gene matches: 5. This CDR3 contains 15 residues. Germline V gene lookup returns CDR1 MGHRA and CDR2 YSYEKL. The CDR3 loop is CASSARDRGNNEQFF. As DNA, the CDR3 is TGCGCCAGCAGCGCCCGGGACAGGGGGAACAATGAGCAGTTCTTC.

This clonotype was observed a few times. The J gene is TRBJ1-4, the V gene TRBV2; D gene unclear. The V gene's germline CDR1 is SNHLY and CDR2 FYNNEI. The CDR3 extends over 15 amino acids. The germline V and J ends were trimmed by 6 bases and 0 bases, with 11 bases remaining between them. The CDR3 reads CASRANRPTNEKLFF. CDR3 bases: TGTGCCAGCAGAGCAAACCGACCAACTAATGAAAAACTGTTTTTT.

This chain connects TRBV7-9 to TRBJ2-3; 9 bases map to TRBD2. Germline-derived CDR1 and CDR2 are SEHNR and FQNEAQ (reference sequence). The CDR3 contains 16 residues. V lost 0 bases, J lost 6 bases, and 7 bases stayed unmatched. The CDR3 nucleotides are TGTGCCAGCAGCTTAGCGCGGGCTAGCGGGGTGGATACGCAGTATTTT. This translates into CASSLARASGVDTQYF.

The genes are TRBV5-1 and TRBJ2-7, with D unresolved. This CDR3 has 15 amino acids. Germline loops: CDR1 SGHRS, CDR2 YFSETQ. V gave up 3 bases and J gave up 0 bases, with 13 bases separating them. CDR3 residues: CASSSNPTSSYEQYF. CDR3 bases: TGCGCCAGCAGCTCCAACCCCACCAGCTCCTACGAGCAGTACTTC. Combining the CDR3 with reference TRBV5-1 and TRBJ2-7 gives the whole variable domain KAGVTQTPRYLIKTRGQQVTLSCSPISGHRSVSWYQQTPGQGLQFLFEYFSETQRNKGNFPGRFSGRQFSNSRSEMNVSTLELGDSALYLCASSSNPTSSYEQYFGPGTRLTVT.

The chain recombines TRBV6-1 with TRBJ2-7; 13 bases align to TRBD2. Per the germline V gene, CDR1 is MNHNS and CDR2 is SASEGT. The CDR3 length is 16 residues. J gave up 1 base and V 8 bases, and 8 bases lay outside the gene matches. CDR3 bases: TGTGCCAGCCGTCCCGGGACTAGCGGGGATTCCTACGAGCAGTACTTC. Translation gives CASRPGTSGDSYEQYF.

The sample holds a few counts of this clonotype. V and J are TRBV13 and TRBJ2-7, with D maybe TRBD1 (6 bases). Trimming left V 2 bases short and J 6 bases short, with 8 bases between. Looked up from germline, CDR1 is PRHDT and CDR2 is FYEKMQ (reference sequence). The CDR3 contains 12 residues. The CDR3 DNA reads TGTGCCAGCAGCTTAAGGGGGTCCGAGCAGTACTTC. It encodes CASSLRGSEQYF. The variable domain in full, with the rest retrieved from reference TRBV13 and TRBJ2-7, is AAGVIQSPRHLIKEKRETATLKCYPIPRHDTVYWYQQGPGQDPQFLISFYEKMQSDKGSIPDRFSAQQFSDYHSELNMSSLELGDSALYFCASSLRGSEQYFGPGTRLTVT.

The J gene is TRBJ2-5, the V gene TRBV28; D may correspond to TRBD1 or TRBD2 (5 bases each). This CDR3 comprises 12 residues. V was shortened by 6 bases and J by 6 bases, with 11 bases between the two germline ends. CDR1 is MDHEN, CDR2 SYDVKM, per germline. The CDR3 loop is CASSRDAKTQYF. The CDR3 bases are TGTGCCAGCAGCCGGGACGCCAAGACCCAGTACTTC.

In this sample, this clonotype turned up a few times. The chain combines TRBV20-1 with TRBJ2-5; 13 bases map to TRBD2. Germline values: CDR1 DFQATT, CDR2 SNEGSKA (reference sequence). The CDR3 is 14 amino acids. Trimming cost V 5 bases and J 4 bases; bases outside gene matches: 4. The DNA of the CDR3 is TGCAGTGCTGGACTAGCGGGGGAGGTAGAGACCCAGTACTTC. It specifies CSAGLAGEVETQYF.

CDR3 DNA sequence: TGTGCCAGCAGTCCCCCGCGCCTCGAAGGGTATGGCTACACCTTC. It is translated as CASSPPRLEGYGYTF. V and J are TRBV28 and TRBJ1-2; D gene ambiguous. Trimming left V 5 bases short and J 5 bases short, with 18 bases between. This CDR3 has 15 residues. Germline lookup yields CDR1 MDHEN and CDR2 SYDVKM.

The J gene is TRBJ1-1, the V gene TRBV7-9; weak D call: TRBD1 (6 bases). V lost 5 bases, J lost 9 bases, and 19 bases lay in between. Germline CDR1 is SEHNR and CDR2 is FQNEAQ (reference sequence). The CDR3 extends over 14 amino acids. CDR3 sequence: CASSPRGSDDQAFF. The CDR3 DNA sequence: TGTGCCAGCAGCCCCAGGGGTAGTGATGACCAAGCTTTCTTT. Filled out from reference TRBV7-9 and TRBJ1-1, the complete variable domain reads DTGVSQNPRHKITKRGQNVTFRCDPISEHNRLYWYRQTLGQGPEFLTYFQNEAQLEKSRLLSDRFSAERPKGSFSTLEIQRTEQGDSAMYLCASSPRGSDDQAFFGQGTRLTVV.

This CDR3 is CASSLFTSGEETQYF. In DNA, the CDR3 is TGCGCCAGCAGCTTGTTTACTAGCGGGGAAGAGACCCAGTACTTC. The chain links TRBV5-1 to TRBJ2-5; 10 nucleotides match TRBD2. The germline gives CDR1 SGHRS, CDR2 YFSETQ. The CDR3 is made up of 15 amino acids. J was trimmed by 3 bases and V by 1 base; bases with no gene match: 3.

The rearrangement uses TRBV6-5 and TRBJ1-2; D is uncertain. CDR3 length equals 16 residues. V was cut by 0 bases and J by 4 bases, with 15 bases left in between. CDR1 and CDR2 from the germline V gene are MNHEY and SVGAGI. The CDR3, as DNA: TGTGCCAGCAGTTACTCGGCTGGACGGACCAGCTATGGCTACACCTTC. Translated: CASSYSAGRTSYGYTF.

The V and J genes are TRBV3-1 and TRBJ1-2; no clear D. This CDR3 is built from 13 residues. Germline CDR1 and CDR2: LGHDT and YNNKEL (reference sequence). V gave up 2 bases and J gave up 6 bases, with 10 bases separating them. CDR3 nucleotides: TGTGCCAGCAGCCAACCGGAGATAGATGGCTACACCTTC. As protein: CASSQPEIDGYTF.

The chain carries TRBV20-1 and TRBJ2-2, with 10 bases that match TRBD2. Germline trimming cut 0 bases from V and 7 bases from J; bases unmatched to any gene: 8. Germline loops: CDR1 DFQATT, CDR2 SNEGSKA (reference sequence). This CDR3 region has 16 residues. The CDR3 sequence is CSARDPGLAAGGELFF. CDR3 bases: TGCAGTGCTAGAGACCCCGGACTAGCGGCGGGCGGGGAGCTGTTTTTT.